This T cell receptor (beta chain) is drawn from a study of beta chain features in type 1 diabetes. Study-wide results and caveats: In every one of the four CD4+ subsets, TCRB CDR3s were moderately but significantly shorter in Type 1 diabetes patients. Across patients, naive, central memory and Treg TCRB repertoires exhibited apparently greater similarity than was observed across healthy donors. Patients with type 1 diabetes carried fewer insertions and had more deletions at their VDJ junctions. There was a possibility that cDNA sequencing over-represented cells with high TCR expression.

TCRB transcripts that were expressed got sequenced, as all of the isolated RNA had been reverse transcribed. The data were produced by immunoSEQ multiplex PCR, yet TCRdb's version contains in-frame clones alone and is incomplete. The top ten hold 0.028% of the sample, which has about 260,000 clones, roughly 20% seen once. A note on this clone: Its antigen remains unknown.

The V and J ends lost 2 bases and 6 bases, in that order; junction bases with no gene match: 8. This CDR3 has 14 residues. Germline V gene sequence: CDR1 SQVTM, CDR2 ANQGSEA. The specimen sequenced was naive CD4+ T cells from blood. V gene TRBV29-1 combines with J gene TRBJ1-2; TRBD1 aligns across 8 bases. The TCR originated in a woman in her thirties or forties with type 1 diabetes. CDR3: CSVEKGQGANGYTF. CDR3 nucleotide sequence: TGCAGCGTTGAAAAGGGGCAGGGGGCAAATGGCTACACCTTC.